This TCR beta chain was retrieved from a study of T cell repertoires in cytomegalovirus infection. TCRdb re-called the reads through MiXCR, storing one row per CDR3 protein. The table includes 250,000 to 300,000 distinct CDR3 sequences, about a sixth detected once. Comments on this clonotype: Given a much more abundant clone one base away, this may be a read error.

The clonotype originates from a human donor in good health (CMV status not recorded). Some clones in this sample may be carry-over from other donors' samples. The specimen was CD8+ T cells from PBMCs.

The CDR3 DNA follows: TGTGCCAGCAGCACACCGGGGCGCGGGGGGAGCACAGATACGCAGTATTTT. It specifies CASSTPGRGGSTDTQYF. The chain employs TRBV5-3 and TRBJ2-3, with TRBD2 identical over 8 bases. TRBV5-3 is reported as an ORF; its role is uncertain. This CDR3 region has 17 residues. The V and J ends lost 8 bases and 0 bases, in that order; junction bases with no gene match: 14.